Following are 28 T cell receptor beta chains from one sample sequenced in a study of T cell repertoires in aging, cancer and after chemotherapy. A mixed TRB-A/B primer pool amplified rearranged TRB by multiplex touch-down PCR. TCRdb re-analysed the multiplex PCR reads in MiXCR, keeping a single row per CDR3 protein. The table records 19,000 or so distinct CDR3 sequences, about 37% of them present only once. The template was genomic DNA from peripheral blood, not RNA. The sample comprised blood. All receptors derive from a human donor with a solid tumor.

The V and J genes are TRBV4-2 and TRBJ2-1; TRBD2 matches 13 bases. Germline V gene data show CDR1 as LGHNA and CDR2 as YNFKEQ. The CDR3 covers 17 residues. The J segment lost 7 bases and the V segment lost 0 bases, leaving 6 bases of the junction unmatched. Written as DNA, the CDR3 is TGTGCCAGCAGCCAAGAACTAGCGGGGGGGCCCGCAAATGAGCAGTTCTTC. This encodes CASSQELAGGPANEQFF.

This chain links TRBV6-5 with TRBJ2-1; 10 bases align to TRBD2. CDR1 is MNHEY and CDR2 is SVGAGI in the germline V gene. J lost 3 bases, V lost 2 bases, and 1 base had no gene match. The CDR3 has 15 amino acids. In DNA form, the CDR3 reads TGTGCCAGCAGTTACGGGACTAGCGACTACAATGAGCAGTTCTTC. It codes for CASSYGTSDYNEQFF.

The V gene is TRBV18, the J gene TRBJ1-1, with D hard to call. The germline V gene encodes CDR1 KGHSH and CDR2 LQKENI. The CDR3 length is 14 residues. The germline V and J ends were trimmed by 2 bases and 0 bases, with 7 bases remaining between them. As DNA, the CDR3 is TGTGCCAGCTCACCAGGTCCGGTGAACACTGAAGCTTTCTTT. Protein product: CASSPGPVNTEAFF.

The chain couples TRBV18 to TRBJ2-7; D possibly corresponds to TRBD1 (5 bases). V lost 6 bases to trimming and J lost 5 bases, with 14 bases between them. This CDR3 contains 13 residues. Germline V CDR1 and CDR2: KGHSH, LQKENI. CDR3 protein: CASSSAGYHEQYF. Here the CDR3 DNA reads TGTGCCAGCTCTTCAGCAGGGTACCACGAGCAGTACTTC. The variable domain in full, with the rest retrieved from reference TRBV18 and TRBJ2-7, is NAGVMQNPRHLVRRRGQEARLRCSPMKGHSHVYWYRQLPEEGLKFMVYLQKENIIDESGMPKERFSAEFPKEGPSILRIQQVVRGDSAAYFCASSSAGYHEQYFGPGTRLTVT.

The chain recombines TRBV6-5 with TRBJ1-2, with a weak D call TRBD1 (6 bases). Trimming left V 2 bases short and J 8 bases short, with 15 bases between. The CDR3 runs to 14 residues. Germline V lookup: CDR1 MNHEY, CDR2 SVGAGI. Here the CDR3 DNA reads TGTGCCAGCAGTTACGATTTGGGGGGCTCGGGCTACACCTTC. This codes for CASSYDLGGSGYTF.

This clonotype was picked up a small number of times. This chain uses TRBV18 with TRBJ1-1; D remains ambiguous. Germline V lookup: CDR1 KGHSH, CDR2 LQKENI. Trimming pared 3 bases from V and 2 bases from J, leaving 13 bases between. The CDR3 contains 15 residues. The CDR3 sequence is CASSPPTRTNTEAFF. The CDR3 DNA follows: TGTGCCAGCTCACCCCCCACCAGAACCAACACTGAAGCTTTCTTT. The entire variable domain, with the rest obtained from reference TRBV18 and TRBJ1-1, is as follows: NAGVMQNPRHLVRRRGQEARLRCSPMKGHSHVYWYRQLPEEGLKFMVYLQKENIIDESGMPKERFSAEFPKEGPSILRIQQVVRGDSAAYFCASSPPTRTNTEAFFGQGTRLTVV.

This chain uses TRBV5-1 with TRBJ2-1; TRBD1 matches at 10 bases. The CDR3 contains 15 residues. Germline V CDR1 and CDR2: SGHRS, YFSETQ. Germline trimming cut 0 bases from V and 16 bases from J; bases unmatched to any gene: 13. CDR3 nucleotides: TGCGCCAGCAGCTTGGGCCGGGACAGGGGCCGTGGAAGATTCTTC. Translated: CASSLGRDRGRGRFF.

This clonotype was seen more than once but under ten times. This chain joins TRBV27 and TRBJ1-2; the D is unclear. V was clipped by 7 bases and J by 14 bases, with 20 bases between them. Germline V CDR1 and CDR2: MNHEY, SMNVEV (reference sequence). This CDR3 comprises 12 residues. CDR3 in DNA: TGTGCCAGCACGACCGCGGCATCTATGCTAACCTTC. This encodes CASTTAASMLTF.

This chain connects TRBV7-2 to TRBJ2-4; 9 positions agree with TRBD1. The CDR3 spans 16 residues. Trimming cost V 5 bases and J 8 bases; bases outside gene matches: 13. CDR1 is SGHTA, CDR2 FQGNSA, per germline. CDR3 sequence (DNA): TGTGCCAGCAGCCCTAGGGGACAGGGTAACGGAGACATTCAGTACTTC. Translation: CASSPRGQGNGDIQYF.

The chain carries TRBV20-1 and TRBJ1-5; D uncertain. CDR1 is DFQATT and CDR2 is SNEGSKA in the germline V gene (reference sequence). CDR3 length: 15 residues. V lost 1 base to trimming and J lost 0 bases, with 10 bases between them. The CDR3 spells CSARVQRISNQPQHF. CDR3 nucleotides: TGCAGTGCTAGAGTACAACGGATTAGCAATCAGCCCCAGCATTTT.

Relative to its sample, this clonotype is medium-sized (0.01 to 0.1%). The rearrangement joins TRBV29-1 to TRBJ2-5, with D perhaps TRBD1 (6 bases). Trimming pared 5 bases from V and 4 bases from J, leaving 17 bases between. In germline, CDR1 is SQVTM, CDR2 ANQGSEA. The CDR3 runs to 14 residues. This CDR3 reads CSVYVQGSVETQYF. DNA of the CDR3: TGCAGCGTTTATGTTCAGGGGTCGGTAGAGACCCAGTACTTC.

This clonotype was recorded a few times. V gene TRBV7-6 combines with J gene TRBJ2-1; D possibly matches TRBD1 or TRBD2 (7 bases each). This CDR3 region has 15 residues. With 3 bases removed from V and 1 base from J, the gap between germline ends came to 10 bases. Germline CDR1 and CDR2: SGHVS and FNYEAQ. The CDR3 DNA reads as TGTGCCAGCAGCTTTCAGGGGGGGTCCTACAATGAGCAGTTCTTC. Translating gives CASSFQGGSYNEQFF.

This clonotype was picked up a small number of times. V and J are TRBV18 and TRBJ2-7, with TRBD2 matching over 7 bases. Per the germline V gene, CDR1 is KGHSH and CDR2 is LQKENI. This CDR3 is 12 amino acids long. Unmatched junction bases numbered 2, after V lost 3 bases and J lost 6 bases. DNA for the CDR3: TGTGCCAGCTCACCGGGGGGGGGCGAGCAGTACTTC. Its translation: CASSPGGGEQYF. The full variable domain, completed using reference TRBV18 and TRBJ2-7, is NAGVMQNPRHLVRRRGQEARLRCSPMKGHSHVYWYRQLPEEGLKFMVYLQKENIIDESGMPKERFSAEFPKEGPSILRIQQVVRGDSAAYFCASSPGGGEQYFGPGTRLTVT.

This clonotype was counted a few times. The rearrangement joins TRBV5-4 to TRBJ1-2; possibly TRBD1 for D (6 bases). Germline assignment: CDR1 SGHNT and CDR2 YYREEE (reference sequence). Trimming removed 3 bases at V and 4 bases at J, with 13 bases between. The CDR3 contains 14 residues. This CDR3 is CASSSKGGGYGYTF. The CDR3 nucleotides read TGTGCCAGCAGCTCGAAAGGGGGGGGCTATGGCTACACCTTC.

This chain joins TRBV13 and TRBJ2-3; 7 nucleotides align to TRBD2. In germline, CDR1 is PRHDT, CDR2 FYEKMQ (reference sequence). Trimming cost V 5 bases and J 0 bases; bases outside gene matches: 14. The CDR3 covers 18 residues. The CDR3 region is CASSPGRRGRASTDTQYF. Written as DNA, the CDR3 is TGTGCCAGCAGCCCCGGTCGTCGGGGGAGGGCTAGCACAGATACGCAGTATTTT.

The table lists this clonotype with a few counts. J is TRBJ2-5 and V is TRBV5-4, with 13 nucleotides matching TRBD2. After removal of 1 base from V and 3 bases from J, the junction contained 3 bases not matched to a gene. The CDR3 extends over 16 amino acids. Germline V gene data show CDR1 as SGHNT and CDR2 as YYREEE (reference sequence). The CDR3 reads CASSLTSGRAEETQYF. The CDR3 DNA sequence: TGTGCCAGCAGCTTGACTAGCGGGAGGGCCGAAGAGACCCAGTACTTC.

This clonotype was recorded a few times. J is TRBJ2-5 and V is TRBV6-1; D not resolved. The V gene lost 3 bases and the J gene lost 7 bases, with 6 bases spanning the gap. This CDR3 spans 11 amino acids. Germline CDR1 and CDR2: MNHNS and SASEGT. The CDR3 coding sequence is TGTGCCAGCAGTGAGGTTGGGACCCAGTACTTC. Translated: CASSEVGTQYF.

The chain combines TRBV30 with TRBJ2-5; D gene uncertain. The V end was cut by 2 bases, the J end by 5 bases, with 6 bases between. Germline CDR1 is GTSNPN and CDR2 is SVGIG (reference sequence). The length of the CDR3 is 11 residues. CDR3 region: CAWSNPETQYF. CDR3 bases: TGTGCCTGGAGTAATCCGGAGACCCAGTACTTC. The entire variable domain, with the rest obtained from reference TRBV30 and TRBJ2-5, is as follows: SQTIHQWPATLVQPVGSPLSLECTVEGTSNPNLYWYRQAAGRGLQLLFYSVGIGQISSEVPQNLSASRPQDRQFILSSKKLLLSDSGFYLCAWSNPETQYFGPGTRLLVL.

Concerning this clonotype itself: Just one base apart from a much larger clone, this may be a read error. The V and J genes are TRBV29-1 and TRBJ2-2, with a tentative D call TRBD2 (5 bases). CDR1 is SQVTM, CDR2 ANQGSEA, per germline. The CDR3 has 12 residues. Written as DNA, the CDR3 is TGCAGCGTCCGGCGGAACACCGGGGAGATGTTTTTT. Amino acids: CSVRRNTGEMFF.

This clonotype qualifies as medium-sized. The rearrangement links TRBV19 to TRBJ2-3, with 8 bases aligning to TRBD2. V trimming: 6 bases; J trimming: 6 bases; junction bases outside the gene matches: 8. The CDR3 is 14 amino acids. Germline V gene data show CDR1 as LNHDA and CDR2 as SQIVND (reference sequence). CDR3 amino acids: CASSVSGSEDTQYF. Written as DNA, the CDR3 is TGTGCCAGTAGCGTCAGCGGGAGTGAGGATACGCAGTATTTT.

This clonotype has just a few counts. The V gene is TRBV6-5, the J gene TRBJ2-1, with D possibly matching TRBD2 (6 bases). Per the germline V gene, CDR1 is MNHEY and CDR2 is SVGAGI. The CDR3 contains 16 residues. V gave up 1 base and J gave up 4 bases, with 14 bases separating them. CDR3 DNA: TGTGCCAGCAGTTACTTGTCCGGGCGGGGTTACAATGAGCAGTTCTTC. Protein: CASSYLSGRGYNEQFF.

The chain joins TRBV7-6 to TRBJ2-5; 7 bases agree with TRBD2. The CDR3 loop spans 15 amino acids. Germline lookup yields CDR1 SGHVS and CDR2 FNYEAQ. With 2 bases clipped from V and 4 bases from J, the junction kept 7 bases outside the gene matches. CDR3: CASSLNWGGRETQYF. CDR3 DNA sequence: TGTGCCAGCAGCTTAAATTGGGGGGGTCGAGAGACCCAGTACTTC. The full variable domain, with the rest looked up from reference TRBV7-6 and TRBJ2-5, is GAGVSQSPRYKVTKRGQDVALRCDPISGHVSLYWYRQALGQGPEFLTYFNYEAQQDKSGLPNDRFSAERPEGSISTLTIQRTEQRDSAMYRCASSLNWGGRETQYFGPGTRLLVL.

This clonotype was picked up one time. This chain uses TRBV6-1 with TRBJ2-7; D could derive from TRBD1 or TRBD2 (5 bases each). Trimming took 3 bases from V and 0 from J, leaving 12 bases between them. Germline CDR1 MNHNS, CDR2 SASEGT. The CDR3 contains 15 residues. This CDR3 is CASSDWGRLSYEQYF. In nucleotides, the CDR3 is TGTGCCAGCAGTGATTGGGGACGGCTCTCCTACGAGCAGTACTTC.

This clonotype has just a few counts. CDR3 nucleotides: TGTGCCAGCACCTCGGGAGCGGGAGTGTACGAGCAGTACTTC. Translation: CASTSGAGVYEQYF. The chain couples TRBV6-1 to TRBJ2-7; 8 bases map to TRBD2. Looked up from germline, CDR1 is MNHNS and CDR2 is SASEGT. CDR3 length: 14 amino acids. The junction had 9 bases not matched to a gene; V was cut back by 7 bases and J by 4 bases.

This rearrangement joins TRBV13 to TRBJ2-1; a possible D gene is TRBD1 (6 bases). V shed 5 bases and J shed 4 bases, with 12 bases lying between them. Germline V gives CDR1 PRHDT, CDR2 FYEKMQ (reference sequence). This CDR3 is 14 amino acids long. The CDR3 bases are TGTGCCAGCAGCACCCGGACAGAATACAATGAGCAGTTCTTC. This gives the protein CASSTRTEYNEQFF.

This chain joins TRBV6-5 and TRBJ2-2, with TRBD1 as a possible D gene (5 bases). Germline V gives CDR1 MNHEY, CDR2 SVGAGI. The CDR3 covers 16 residues. The V end was cut by 2 bases, the J end by 8 bases, with 18 bases between. The CDR3 region is CASSYEGADPSGELFF. The CDR3 DNA reads TGTGCCAGCAGTTACGAAGGGGCCGACCCAAGTGGGGAGCTGTTTTTT.

This sequence joins TRBV6-1 and TRBJ2-3, with 7 bases lining up with TRBD1. The CDR3 is 14 amino acids. The J segment lost 0 bases and the V segment lost 11 bases, leaving 8 bases of the junction unmatched. Germline values: CDR1 MNHNS, CDR2 SASEGT. Here the CDR3 DNA reads TGTGCCGTCTCCGGGACAGAGAGCACAGATACGCAGTATTTT. Residues: CAVSGTESTDTQYF.

This chain uses TRBV12-3 or TRBV12-4 with TRBJ2-1; either TRBD1 or TRBD2 may fit D (5 bases each). Between the trimmed V and J ends, which lost 5 bases and 4 bases, there was a span of 15 bases. CDR3 length equals 15 residues. DNA for the CDR3: TGTGCCAGCAGTCTCCCCCCGGGGCTATACAATGAGCAGTTCTTC. Protein sequence: CASSLPPGLYNEQFF.